The rows below give T cell receptor beta chains drawn from one sample of a study of shared T cell receptors in the human thymus. Sequencing was performed with immunoSEQ multiplex PCR; in TCRdb, only in-frame clones are kept and a portion is missing. In the table there are about 730,000 clones, approximately 85% of which are singletons. In addition, the sample was reused for a study of human thymus T cells.

Sequenced input: thymocytes. The source is a girl under three years old with a congenital heart defect. CDR3s include the opening cysteine and the closing phenylalanine or tryptophan. Each record gives: V gene, D gene, J gene, CDR3 protein, CDR3 DNA. The D gene is left open where the match is weak.

TRBV28,-,TRBJ2-5,CASSPVQETQYF,TGTGCCAGCAGTCCGGTCCAAGAGACCCAGTACTTC
TRBV6-6,-,TRBJ2-7,CASSALQGSYEQYF,TGTGCCAGCAGCGCCTTACAGGGCAGCTACGAGCAGTACTTC
TRBV2,TRBD2,TRBJ2-2,CASSVPSGGTGELFF,TGTGCCAGCAGCGTTCCTAGCGGGGGCACCGGGGAGCTGTTTTTT
TRBV14,TRBD1,TRBJ1-1,CASSQDSVTGEGTEAFF,TGTGCCAGCAGCCAAGATAGTGTGACAGGGGAGGGCACTGAAGCTTTCTTT
TRBV12-5,TRBD1,TRBJ2-7,CASGSVHGQGLNEQYF,TGTGCTAGTGGTTCGGTCCACGGACAGGGTCTGAACGAGCAGTACTTC
TRBV15,TRBD1,TRBJ2-2,CATSRVGRQGDTGELFF,TGTGCCACCAGCAGAGTTGGGAGACAGGGTGACACCGGGGAGCTGTTTTTT
TRBV7-8,TRBD1,TRBJ1-6,CASSPQTGTGGRDRYNSPLHF,TGTGCCAGCAGCCCTCAAACCGGGACAGGGGGCAGGGATAGATATAATTCACCCCTCCACTTT
TRBV18,-,TRBJ2-7,CASSPRLSGDRIDEQYF,TGTGCCAGCTCACCACGCTTGTCGGGGGACAGAATCGACGAGCAGTACTTC
TRBV5-6,-,TRBJ1-5,CASSLAGNQPQHF,TGTGCCAGCAGCTTGGCGGGCAATCAGCCCCAGCATTTT
TRBV19,TRBD1,TRBJ1-1,CASTGTGATEAFF,TGTGCCAGTACGGGGACAGGGGCCACTGAAGCTTTCTTT